A single sample gave rise to the 24 T cell receptor beta chains below, sequenced in a study of CD8+ T cells in alopecia areata. Following extraction, RNA underwent reverse transcription to cDNA, which served as the sequencing template. Only in-frame clones appear in the TCRdb table, and some are missing; sequencing was by immunoSEQ multiplex PCR. In the table there are around 150,000 clones, around 54% of which are singletons. Material: CD4+ T cells sorted from blood. Receptors were obtained from a human donor in good health.

The chain employs TRBV29-1 and TRBJ1-2; no clear D. Trimming stripped 8 bases from V and 3 bases from J, with 16 bases between. The germline gives CDR1 SQVTM, CDR2 ANQGSEA. The CDR3 sequence is 13 residues long. The DNA of the CDR3 is TGCAGCCTGTCTGCACGGAGGCACTATGGCTACACCTTC. Translating it yields CSLSARRHYGYTF.

This rearrangement joins TRBV6-6 to TRBJ2-7, with D possibly being TRBD2 (6 bases). V was pared by 6 bases and J by 2 bases, with 8 bases between. The CDR3 runs 12 residues. Germline CDR1 MNHNY, CDR2 SVGAGI (reference sequence). CDR3 protein: CASRAGTYEQYF. CDR3 DNA sequence: TGTGCCAGCAGAGCGGGCACCTACGAGCAGTACTTC.

This clone was recorded only once. The chain joins TRBV4-1 to TRBJ2-3; D ambiguous. This CDR3 contains 14 residues. Trimming removed 1 base at V and 0 bases at J, with 5 bases between. Germline CDR1 MGHRA, CDR2 YSYEKL. The CDR3: CASSQVQSTDTQYF. The CDR3 nucleotides are TGCGCCAGCAGCCAAGTACAGAGCACAGATACGCAGTATTTT.

The chain links TRBV5-1 to TRBJ2-4; D not resolved. Per germline, CDR1 SGHRS and CDR2 YFSETQ. This CDR3 region has 16 residues. V gave up 0 bases and J gave up 3 bases, with 13 bases separating them. DNA of the CDR3: TGCGCCAGCAGCTTGGGAGATGGGATCAGCAAAAACATTCAGTACTTC. Translation gives CASSLGDGISKNIQYF.

The chain joins TRBV5-1 to TRBJ2-5, with D unclear. V was cut by 0 bases and J by 5 bases, with 14 bases left in between. The CDR3 is 15 residues long. CDR1 and CDR2 from the germline V gene are SGHRS and YFSETQ. The CDR3 loop is CASSLGSLVGETQYF. The DNA of the CDR3 is TGCGCCAGCAGCTTGGGTTCCCTAGTGGGGGAGACCCAGTACTTC.

The rearrangement uses TRBV25-1 and TRBJ2-1, with D unresolved. The CDR3 runs 13 residues. Trimming pared 4 bases from V and 3 bases from J, leaving 7 bases between. Germline values: CDR1 MGHDK, CDR2 SYGVNS. The DNA of the CDR3 is TGTGCCAGCAGTGCCGGAAACTACAATGAGCAGTTCTTC. It is translated as CASSAGNYNEQFF.

The chain carries TRBV30 and TRBJ2-1, with TRBD2 matching 8 bases. The J segment lost 6 bases and the V segment lost 2 bases, leaving 9 bases of the junction unmatched. This CDR3 spans 15 amino acids. Germline V gene sequence: CDR1 GTSNPN, CDR2 SVGIG (reference sequence). The CDR3 spells CAWSRGLESRNEQFF. Written as DNA, the CDR3 is TGTGCCTGGAGTCGGGGACTAGAATCGCGCAATGAGCAGTTCTTC.

V gene TRBV2 combines with J gene TRBJ1-5, with 8 bases fitting TRBD1. CDR1 is SNHLY and CDR2 is FYNNEI in the germline V gene. Unmatched junction bases numbered 2, after V lost 4 bases and J lost 0 bases. The CDR3 extends over 15 amino acids. The CDR3 region has the DNA TGTGCCAGCAGTGGGACAGGGTCTAGCAATCAGCCCCAGCATTTT. This translates into CASSGTGSSNQPQHF.

This clone was seen a few times. V usage is TRBV27 and J usage is TRBJ1-2, with TRBD1 identical over 7 bases. The CDR3 covers 20 residues. With V trimmed by 1 base and J by 2 bases, 19 bases remained unmatched. Germline loops: CDR1 MNHEY, CDR2 SMNVEV (reference sequence). The CDR3: CASSLYPRGRQGRGNYGYTF. DNA for the CDR3: TGTGCCAGCAGTTTATACCCCAGGGGACGACAGGGAAGAGGAAACTATGGCTACACCTTC.

This clone has only one observation. CDR3: CASSPLPSRTGVSSEQYF. DNA for the CDR3: TGTGCCAGCTCACCACTACCATCTAGGACAGGGGTGTCGAGCGAGCAGTACTTC. The chain carries TRBV18 and TRBJ2-7; 9 positions agree with TRBD1. CDR1 is KGHSH, CDR2 LQKENI, per germline. The CDR3 contains 18 residues. With V trimmed by 1 base and J by 6 bases, 16 bases remained unmatched.

The CDR3 coding sequence is TGCGCCAGCAGCTTGCATCCAGGAGACTATGGCTACACCTTC. Translation: CASSLHPGDYGYTF. This chain links TRBV5-1 with TRBJ1-2, with no clear D. Germline V gene sequence: CDR1 SGHRS, CDR2 YFSETQ. The CDR3 is 14 residues long. V lost 1 base to trimming and J lost 3 bases, with 10 bases between them.

The chain employs TRBV5-5 and TRBJ2-2; TRBD2 aligns across 7 bases. This CDR3 comprises 15 residues. After removal of 5 bases from V and 2 bases from J, the junction contained 6 bases not matched to a gene. Germline V gives CDR1 SGHKS, CDR2 YYEKEE (reference sequence). The DNA of the CDR3 is TGTGCCAGCAGGCCCGGGGGGAGCAACACCGGGGAGCTGTTTTTT. This gives the protein CASRPGGSNTGELFF.

The chain carries TRBV18 and TRBJ2-3; unclear D gene. CDR3 length: 12 residues. CDR1 and CDR2 from the germline V gene are KGHSH and LQKENI. V was cut by 3 bases and J by 7 bases, with 8 bases left in between. The CDR3 loop reads CASSPQANTQYF. CDR3 coding DNA: TGTGCCAGCTCACCTCAAGCAAATACGCAGTATTTT. The complete variable domain, with remaining parts taken from reference TRBV18 and TRBJ2-3, reads NAGVMQNPRHLVRRRGQEARLRCSPMKGHSHVYWYRQLPEEGLKFMVYLQKENIIDESGMPKERFSAEFPKEGPSILRIQQVVRGDSAAYFCASSPQANTQYFGPGTRLTVL.

The V call is TRBV9, the J call TRBJ2-5; 9 bases line up with TRBD1. This CDR3 comprises 17 residues. Per the germline V gene, CDR1 is SGDLS and CDR2 is YYNGEE. The J segment lost 3 bases and the V segment lost 0 bases, leaving 9 bases of the junction unmatched. The CDR3 loop reads CASSVGFVDRGKETQYF. In DNA, the CDR3 is TGTGCCAGCAGCGTAGGATTCGTCGACAGGGGGAAAGAGACCCAGTACTTC. The entire variable domain, with the rest obtained from reference TRBV9 and TRBJ2-5, is as follows: DSGVTQTPKHLITATGQRVTLRCSPRSGDLSVYWYQQSLDQGLQFLIQYYNGEERAKGNILERFSAQQFPDLHSELNLSSLELGDSALYFCASSVGFVDRGKETQYFGPGTRLLVL.

CDR3 bases: TGTGCCAGAGCCAGGGTGGATGGCTACACCTTC. Translation: CARARVDGYTF. The V and J genes are TRBV2 and TRBJ1-2, with D possibly TRBD1 on 5 matching bases. Germline CDR1 is SNHLY and CDR2 is FYNNEI. The ends were cut back, 9 bases at V and 6 bases at J, with 11 bases in the middle. The CDR3 consists of 11 residues.

The J gene is TRBJ2-1, the V gene TRBV29-1; D is perhaps TRBD2 (6 bases). CDR3 length equals 15 residues. CDR1 and CDR2 (germline): SQVTM, ANQGSEA. Deletions cut 6 bases from V and 2 bases from J, with 17 bases between. CDR3: CSVNIRTGAYNEQFF. The CDR3 coding sequence is TGCAGCGTGAATATAAGGACGGGGGCCTACAATGAGCAGTTCTTC.

The table lists this clone with a count of one. The rearrangement links TRBV5-8 to TRBJ2-5; D possibly corresponds to TRBD2 (5 bases). The CDR3 covers 17 residues. From germline, CDR1 is SGHTS and CDR2 YDEGEE. Trimming removed 6 bases at V and 0 bases at J, with 21 bases between. This chain's CDR3 is CASTSKRWTRYQETQYF. CDR3 DNA: TGTGCCAGCACCTCGAAAAGGTGGACTCGGTACCAAGAGACCCAGTACTTC.

In its sample, this clone was seen many times. The identical CDR3 is also encoded by other nucleotide sequences in the sample. The CDR3 sequence is CASSLLGQNTGELFF. The DNA of the CDR3 is TGCGCCAGCAGCTTGTTAGGGCAGAACACCGGGGAGCTGTTTTTT. The J gene is TRBJ2-2, the V gene TRBV5-1; D unclear. The CDR3 has 15 residues. The germline CDR1 and CDR2 sequences are SGHRS and YFSETQ. The V end lost 1 base, the J end lost 1 base, and 8 bases lay between the germline ends.

The gene calls are TRBV30 and TRBJ2-1, with no clear D. The germline gives CDR1 GTSNPN, CDR2 SVGIG (reference sequence). This CDR3 is 11 amino acids long. Deletions cut 5 bases from V and 6 bases from J, with 8 bases between. The CDR3 DNA is TGTGCCTGGGGATACTCCAATGAGCAGTTCTTC. Translation gives CAWGYSNEQFF.

The gene calls are TRBV11-2 and TRBJ1-1; D ambiguous. Looked up from germline, CDR1 is SGHAT and CDR2 is FQNNGV. This CDR3 has 15 amino acids. V was pared by 2 bases and J by 6 bases, with 16 bases between. CDR3: CASSLRIWGYAEAFF. The CDR3 DNA sequence: TGTGCCAGCAGCTTAAGGATTTGGGGTTACGCTGAAGCTTTCTTT.

J is TRBJ2-3 and V is TRBV20-1, with unresolved D. This CDR3 has 11 residues. Trimming pared 3 bases from V and 8 bases from J, leaving 9 bases between. CDR1 is DFQATT, CDR2 SNEGSKA, per germline (reference sequence). CDR3 bases: TGCAGTGCTAGCCTAGTGGGTACGCAGTATTTT. Its translation is CSASLVGTQYF.

This clone was counted only a few times. The chain couples TRBV28 to TRBJ1-4; tentative D call: TRBD1 (6 bases). This CDR3 has 15 amino acids. V shed 8 bases and J shed 0 bases, with 13 bases lying between them. Per germline, CDR1 MDHEN and CDR2 SYDVKM. The CDR3 region is CASHPRQATNEKLFF. CDR3 coding DNA: TGTGCCAGCCACCCCCGACAGGCAACTAATGAAAAACTGTTTTTT.

V is TRBV6-6 and J is TRBJ2-7, with D possibly being TRBD2 (6 bases). The germline V gene has CDR1 MNHNY and CDR2 SVGAGI (reference sequence). Trimming cost V 9 bases and J 0 bases, with 12 bases left between them. CDR3 length: 13 amino acids. This CDR3 is CASAGGPSYEQYF. The CDR3 DNA reads as TGTGCCAGTGCCGGGGGTCCCTCCTACGAGCAGTACTTC.

This chain uses TRBV29-1 with TRBJ1-2; 7 bases match TRBD1. J lost 3 bases, V lost 6 bases, and 4 bases had no gene match. Germline-derived CDR1 and CDR2 are SQVTM and ANQGSEA. This CDR3 is built from 12 residues. CDR3 nucleotide sequence: TGCAGCGTACGACAGGGAGACTATGGCTACACCTTC. Amino acid sequence: CSVRQGDYGYTF.